This T cell receptor (beta chain) was sequenced during a study of siplizumab effects on memory and regulatory T cells. The study, taken as a whole, reports: Phenotypic classification as naive or memory proved unattainable for roughly 75-95% of proliferating CD4+ or CD8+ clones. Unstimulated subsets captured only a minor fraction of alloreactive clones.

Germline loops: CDR1 SGHRS, CDR2 YFSETQ. This CDR3 has 16 residues. V lost 4 bases, J lost 0 bases, and 11 bases lay in between. Points on this clone: What it binds is not known.

Data came from immunoSEQ multiplex PCR; TCRdb stores just in-frame clones and leaves some out. The repertoire includes more than 85,000 clones, roughly 92% of them detected once, and approximately 1.2% sits in the top ten. Sequenced input: CD4+ T cells sorted from blood. The TCR sequence derives from a human donor in good health. This rearrangement joins TRBV5-1 to TRBJ2-6, with D tentatively TRBD2 (6 bases). The CDR3 DNA reads TGCGCCAGCAGCCCTAGGGAGGCCTCTGGGGCCAACGTCCTGACTTTC. Translation gives CASSPREASGANVLTF.